A selection of T cell receptor beta chains follows, all from one sample in a study of blood T cells in healthy people across ages. TCRdb used MiXCR to reprocess the 5' RACE reads, holding one entry per CDR3 protein. The sample yields 600,000 to 1,000,000 distinct CDR3 sequences, more than 20% seen once. The data were also submitted as part of a second study, on T cells of mothers and their children.

What was sequenced was blood. These receptors all stem from a boy younger than 18 in good health. Each CDR3 is given with its conserved first and last residue. Each record gives: J gene, V gene, clone size, D gene, CDR3 DNA, CDR3 protein. The D gene is left open where the match is weak. Not all rows give a size; the values are once, few, many and, for expanded clones, a class.

>TRBJ2-5|TRBV2|few|TRBD1
TGTGCCAGCAGGTCCAGGGGGCTAGAGACCCAGTACTTC
CASRSRGLETQYF
>TRBJ2-7|TRBV20-1|-|-
TGCAGTGCTCTCAAAGGGTCAGGGGAGAGCGAGCAGTACTTC
CSALKGSGESEQYF
>TRBJ2-7|TRBV21-1|-|-
TGTGCCAGCACCGAGGGTCTAGCGCGCGAGCAGTACTTC
CASTEGLAREQYF
>TRBJ2-7|TRBV27|-|-
TGTGCCAGCAGTTTCCCAGGGGACCGCGAGCAGTACTTC
CASSFPGDREQYF
>TRBJ2-1|TRBV9|-|-
TGTGCCAGCAGCGTAGATCAGGGGAATGAGCAGTTCTTC
CASSVDQGNEQFF
>TRBJ2-1|TRBV5-6|once|TRBD2
TGTGCCAGCAGACGAGGGACTACCTTCAATGAGCAGTTCTTC
CASRRGTTFNEQFF
>TRBJ1-2|TRBV6-5|few|-
TGTGCCAGCAGATCGACAGCCCTGGGCTACACCTTC
CASRSTALGYTF
>TRBJ2-5|TRBV7-9|few|-
TGTGCCAGCAGCCCACCGGGCCAGGACCTTTGGGAGCAGTACTTC
CASSPPGQDLWEQYF
>TRBJ2-1|TRBV5-8|-|-
TGTGCCAGCAGCCCCGGACAGATGGCGAATGAGCAGTTCTTC
CASSPGQMANEQFF
>TRBJ2-1|TRBV6-2/TRBV6-3|-|TRBD1
TGTGCCAGCAGTTACTCAACCGGGACAGGGTACAATGAGCAGTTCTTC
CASSYSTGTGYNEQFF
>TRBJ2-3|TRBV5-1|-|-
TGCGCCAGCAGCTTGGACGTGTTCGGTTCGGCAAATACGCAGTATTTT
CASSLDVFGSANTQYF
>TRBJ2-7|TRBV6-5|few|-
TGTGCCAGCAGTTACTCGCAGGGGCAACCGCAGTACTTC
CASSYSQGQPQYF
>TRBJ1-4|TRBV28|-|-
TGTGCCAGCAGGATCCTTGGAGGGGATGAAAAACTGTTTTTT
CASRILGGDEKLFF
>TRBJ2-4|TRBV6-2/TRBV6-3|-|-
TGTGCCAGCAGTTACGGTACAGGGAAGGTTTCCAAAAACATTCAGTACTTC
CASSYGTGKVSKNIQYF
>TRBJ2-1|TRBV20-1|many|TRBD2
TGCAGTGCTGAACCGGGACTAGGGACTTACAATGAGCAGTTCTTC
CSAEPGLGTYNEQFF
>TRBJ1-3|TRBV5-1|few|-
TGCGCCAGCAGATCTGGCTCTGGAAACACCATATATTTT
CASRSGSGNTIYF